Below, one T cell receptor (beta chain) is given with its context. Its antigen is undetermined. Using TCRalpha and TCRbeta cDNA, the researchers carried out two nested PCRs that lasted roughly 16 and 10 cycles. Using the 5' RACE reads, TCRdb records one entry per CDR3 protein without DNA. There are 350,000 to 550,000 distinct CDR3 sequences in the sample, with 2% to 3% held by the top ten. The source of the sample is a study of monozygotic twins with inflammatory bowel disease. Study-wide results and limits: Discordant twins showed the same repertoire similarity as concordant twins, possibly from limited power.

Germline V CDR1 and CDR2: SGHTA, FQGNSA. This CDR3 comprises 16 residues. The chain has TRBV7-2 and TRBJ2-2; with no DNA, the TCRdb D assignment of TRBD2 cannot be verified. The specimen sequenced was blood. The receptor was isolated from a human donor with ulcerative colitis or Crohn's disease, or a healthy co-twin of an affected twin (not recorded which). CDR3 sequence: CASSLRLAGQGGELFF.